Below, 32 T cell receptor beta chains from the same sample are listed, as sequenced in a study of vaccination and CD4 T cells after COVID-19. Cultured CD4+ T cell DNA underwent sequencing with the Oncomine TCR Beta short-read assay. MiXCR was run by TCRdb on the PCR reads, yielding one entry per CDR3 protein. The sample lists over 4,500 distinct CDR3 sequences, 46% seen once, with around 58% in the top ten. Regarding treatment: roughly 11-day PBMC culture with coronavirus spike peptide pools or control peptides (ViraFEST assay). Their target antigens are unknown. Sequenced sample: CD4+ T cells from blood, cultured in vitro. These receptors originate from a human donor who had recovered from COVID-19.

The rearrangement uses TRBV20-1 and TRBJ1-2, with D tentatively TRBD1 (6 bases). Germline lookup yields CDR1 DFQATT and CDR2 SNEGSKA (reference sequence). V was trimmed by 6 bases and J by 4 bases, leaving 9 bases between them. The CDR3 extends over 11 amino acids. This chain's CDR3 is CSAPDSYGYTF. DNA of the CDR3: TGCAGTGCCCCGGACAGCTATGGCTACACCTTC.

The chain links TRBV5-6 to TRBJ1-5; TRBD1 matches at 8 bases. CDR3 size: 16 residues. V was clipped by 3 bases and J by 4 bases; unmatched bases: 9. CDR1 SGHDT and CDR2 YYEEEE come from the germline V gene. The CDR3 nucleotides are TGTGCCAGCAGCTCAAACCAGGGGGCGCGTAATCAGCCCCAGCATTTT. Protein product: CASSSNQGARNQPQHF.

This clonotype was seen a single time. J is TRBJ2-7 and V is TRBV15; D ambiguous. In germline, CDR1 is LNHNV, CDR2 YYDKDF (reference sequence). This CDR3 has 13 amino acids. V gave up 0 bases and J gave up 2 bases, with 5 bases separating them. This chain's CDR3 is CATSRDYTYEQYF. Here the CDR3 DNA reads TGTGCCACCAGCAGAGATTACACCTACGAGCAGTACTTC.

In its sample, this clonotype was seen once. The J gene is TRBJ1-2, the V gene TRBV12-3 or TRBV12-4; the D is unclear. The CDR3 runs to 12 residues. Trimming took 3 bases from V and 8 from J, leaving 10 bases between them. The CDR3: CASSFWGGGYTF. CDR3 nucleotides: TGTGCCAGCAGTTTTTGGGGAGGGGGCTACACCTTC.

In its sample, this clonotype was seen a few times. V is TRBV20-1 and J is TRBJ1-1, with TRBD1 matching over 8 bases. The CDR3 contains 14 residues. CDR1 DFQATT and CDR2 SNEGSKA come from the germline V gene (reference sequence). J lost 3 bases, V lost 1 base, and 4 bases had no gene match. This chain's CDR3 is CSARGLTGDTEAFF. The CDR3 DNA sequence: TGCAGTGCTAGAGGTTTGACAGGGGACACTGAAGCTTTCTTT.

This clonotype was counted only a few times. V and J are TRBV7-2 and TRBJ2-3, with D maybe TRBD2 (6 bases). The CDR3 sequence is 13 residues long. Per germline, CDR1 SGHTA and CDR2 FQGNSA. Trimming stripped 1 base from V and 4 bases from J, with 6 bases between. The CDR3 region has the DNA TGTGCCAGCAGCTTAGGGGGGGCAGATACGCAGTATTTT. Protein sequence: CASSLGGADTQYF.

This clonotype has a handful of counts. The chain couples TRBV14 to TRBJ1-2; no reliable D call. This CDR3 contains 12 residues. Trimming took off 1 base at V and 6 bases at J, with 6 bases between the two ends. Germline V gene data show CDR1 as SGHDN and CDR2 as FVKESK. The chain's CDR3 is CASSQVPNGYTF. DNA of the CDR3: TGTGCCAGCAGCCAAGTTCCAAATGGCTACACCTTC.

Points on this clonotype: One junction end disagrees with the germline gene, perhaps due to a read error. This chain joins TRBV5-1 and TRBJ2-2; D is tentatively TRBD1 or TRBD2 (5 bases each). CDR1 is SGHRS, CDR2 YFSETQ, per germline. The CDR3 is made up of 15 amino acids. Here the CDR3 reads CASSTTTVGVGELLF. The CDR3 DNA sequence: TGCGCCAGCAGCACTACGACAGTGGGCGTCGGGGAGCTGCTTTTT. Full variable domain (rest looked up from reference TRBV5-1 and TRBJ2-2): KAGVTQTPRYLIKTRGQQVTLSCSPISGHRSVSWYQQTPGQGLQFLFEYFSETQRNKGNFPGRFSGRQFSNSRSEMNVSTLELGDSALYLCASSTTTVGVGELLFGEGSRLTVL.

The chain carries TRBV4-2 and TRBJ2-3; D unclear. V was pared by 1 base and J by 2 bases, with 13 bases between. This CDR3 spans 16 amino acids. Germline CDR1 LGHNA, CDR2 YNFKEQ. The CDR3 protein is CASSQVYRQITDTQYF. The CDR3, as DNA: TGTGCCAGCAGCCAAGTTTATCGTCAGATCACAGATACGCAGTATTTT.

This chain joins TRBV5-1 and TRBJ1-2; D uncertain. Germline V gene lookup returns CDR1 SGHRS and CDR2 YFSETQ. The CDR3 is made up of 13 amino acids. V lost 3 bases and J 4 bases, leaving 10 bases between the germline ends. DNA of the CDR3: TGCGCCAGCAGCTCTGGGTCACTCTATGGCTACACCTTC. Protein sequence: CASSSGSLYGYTF.

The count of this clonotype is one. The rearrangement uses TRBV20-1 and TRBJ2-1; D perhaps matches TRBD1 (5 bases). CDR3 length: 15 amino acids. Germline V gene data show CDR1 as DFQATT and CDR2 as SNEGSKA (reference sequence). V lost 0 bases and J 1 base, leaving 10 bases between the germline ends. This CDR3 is CSARDLTGSYNEQFF. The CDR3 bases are TGCAGTGCTAGAGATCTTACAGGATCCTACAATGAGCAGTTCTTC.

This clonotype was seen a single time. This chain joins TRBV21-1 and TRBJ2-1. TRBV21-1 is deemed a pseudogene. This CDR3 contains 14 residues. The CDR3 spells CASSTRFSYNEQFF. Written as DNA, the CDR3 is TGTGCCAGCAGCACGCGATTCTCCTACAATGAGCAGTTCTTC.

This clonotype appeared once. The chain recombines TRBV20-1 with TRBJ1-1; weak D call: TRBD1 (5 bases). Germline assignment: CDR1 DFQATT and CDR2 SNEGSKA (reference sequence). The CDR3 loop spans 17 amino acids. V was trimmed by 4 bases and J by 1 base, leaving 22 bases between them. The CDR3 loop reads CSAISRGGALGNTEAFF. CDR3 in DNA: TGCAGTGCTATATCTAGGGGAGGGGCGTTGGGGAACACTGAAGCTTTCTTT.

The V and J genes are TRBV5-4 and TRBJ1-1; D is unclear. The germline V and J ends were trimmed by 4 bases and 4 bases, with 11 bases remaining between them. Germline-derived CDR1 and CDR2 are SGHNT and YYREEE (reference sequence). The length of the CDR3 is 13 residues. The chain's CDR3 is CASSRAKGTEAFF. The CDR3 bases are TGTGCCAGCAGCCGGGCAAAGGGCACTGAAGCTTTCTTT.

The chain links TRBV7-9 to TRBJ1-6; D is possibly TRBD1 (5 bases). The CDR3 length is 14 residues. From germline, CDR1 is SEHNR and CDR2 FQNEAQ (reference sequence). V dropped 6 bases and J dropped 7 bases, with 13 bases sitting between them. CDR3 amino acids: CASRRLGDNSPLHF. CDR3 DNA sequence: TGTGCCAGCAGGAGGCTGGGGGACAATTCACCCCTCCACTTT.

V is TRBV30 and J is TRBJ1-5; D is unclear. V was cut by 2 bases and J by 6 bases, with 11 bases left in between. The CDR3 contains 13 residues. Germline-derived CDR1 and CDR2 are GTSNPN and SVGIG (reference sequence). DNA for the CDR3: TGTGCCTGGAGTAACACCGGGTTTCAGCCCCAGCATTTT. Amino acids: CAWSNTGFQPQHF. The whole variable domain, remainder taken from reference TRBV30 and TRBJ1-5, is SQTIHQWPATLVQPVGSPLSLECTVEGTSNPNLYWYRQAAGRGLQLLFYSVGIGQISSEVPQNLSASRPQDRQFILSSKKLLLSDSGFYLCAWSNTGFQPQHFGDGTRLSIL.

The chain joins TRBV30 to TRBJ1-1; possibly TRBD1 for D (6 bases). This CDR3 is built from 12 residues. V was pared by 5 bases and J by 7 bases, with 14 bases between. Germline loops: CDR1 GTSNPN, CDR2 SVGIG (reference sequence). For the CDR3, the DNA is TGTGCCTGGGGACTGGGGGCTGGTGAAGCTTTCTTT. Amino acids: CAWGLGAGEAFF.

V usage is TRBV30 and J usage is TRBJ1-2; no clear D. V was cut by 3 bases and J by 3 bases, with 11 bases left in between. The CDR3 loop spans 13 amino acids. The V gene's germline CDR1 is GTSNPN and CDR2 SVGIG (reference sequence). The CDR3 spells CAWRVRGYYGYTF. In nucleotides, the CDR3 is TGTGCCTGGAGGGTTCGGGGATACTATGGCTACACCTTC.

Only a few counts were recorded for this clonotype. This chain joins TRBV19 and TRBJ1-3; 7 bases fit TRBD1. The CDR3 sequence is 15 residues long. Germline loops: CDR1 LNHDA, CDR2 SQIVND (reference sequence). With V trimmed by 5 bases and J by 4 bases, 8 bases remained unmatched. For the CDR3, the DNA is TGTGCCAGTAGTGTCTCCGGGACAGCAGGAAACACCATATATTTT. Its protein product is CASSVSGTAGNTIYF.

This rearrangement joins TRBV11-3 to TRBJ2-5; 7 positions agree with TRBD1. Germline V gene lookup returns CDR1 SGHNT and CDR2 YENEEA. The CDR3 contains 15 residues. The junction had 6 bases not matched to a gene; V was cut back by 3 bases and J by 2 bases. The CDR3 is CASSFSGTEQETQYF. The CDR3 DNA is TGTGCCAGCAGCTTCTCCGGGACAGAACAAGAGACCCAGTACTTC.

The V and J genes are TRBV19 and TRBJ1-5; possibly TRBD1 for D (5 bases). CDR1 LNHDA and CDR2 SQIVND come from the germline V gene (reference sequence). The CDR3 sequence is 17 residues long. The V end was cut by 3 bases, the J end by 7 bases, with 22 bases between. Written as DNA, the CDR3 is TGTGCCAGTAGTATCGAGTTACGGGGCCCTCCCGGGCAGCCCCAGCATTTT. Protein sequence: CASSIELRGPPGQPQHF.

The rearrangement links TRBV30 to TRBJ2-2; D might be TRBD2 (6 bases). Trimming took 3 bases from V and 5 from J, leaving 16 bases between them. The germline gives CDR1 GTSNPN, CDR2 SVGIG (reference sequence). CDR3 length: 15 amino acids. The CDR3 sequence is CAWRGLLFQTGELFF. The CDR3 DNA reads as TGTGCCTGGAGGGGACTTCTTTTTCAAACCGGGGAGCTGTTTTTT.

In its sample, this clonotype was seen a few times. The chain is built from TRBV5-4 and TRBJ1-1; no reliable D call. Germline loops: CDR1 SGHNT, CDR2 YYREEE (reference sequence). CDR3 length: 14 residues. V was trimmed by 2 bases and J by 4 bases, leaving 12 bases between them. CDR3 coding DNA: TGTGCCAGCAGCTTACTGGGCTCGGGCACTGAAGCTTTCTTT. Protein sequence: CASSLLGSGTEAFF.

The CDR3 DNA follows: TGTGCCTGGAGAGCTTTGTCGGGGGGTTCCTACGAGCAGTACTTC. This gives the protein CAWRALSGGSYEQYF. This chain links TRBV30 with TRBJ2-7, with 7 bases fitting TRBD2. With 3 bases clipped from V and 1 base from J, the junction kept 9 bases outside the gene matches. This CDR3 spans 15 amino acids. Germline V lookup: CDR1 GTSNPN, CDR2 SVGIG (reference sequence).

The CDR3 coding sequence is TGTGCCAGCCGCGGGGTTCTGGGTCGGGGCACTGAAGCTTTCTTT. Residues: CASRGVLGRGTEAFF. The chain joins TRBV11-3 to TRBJ1-1; D gene ambiguous. The V gene lost 8 bases and the J gene lost 4 bases, with 20 bases spanning the gap. CDR3 length: 15 amino acids. The germline V gene has CDR1 SGHNT and CDR2 YENEEA.

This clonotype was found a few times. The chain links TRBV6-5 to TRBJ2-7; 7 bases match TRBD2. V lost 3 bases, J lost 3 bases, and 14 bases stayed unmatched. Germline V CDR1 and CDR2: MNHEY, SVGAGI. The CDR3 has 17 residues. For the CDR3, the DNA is TGTGCCAGCAGTTATGGAACCAGGAAGCGGGGAGACTACGAGCAGTACTTC. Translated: CASSYGTRKRGDYEQYF.

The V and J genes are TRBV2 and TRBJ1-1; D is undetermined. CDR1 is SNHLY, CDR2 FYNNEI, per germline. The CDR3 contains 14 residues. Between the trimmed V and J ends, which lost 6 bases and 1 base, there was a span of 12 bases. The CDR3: CASRTFKTNTEAFF. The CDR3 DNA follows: TGTGCCAGCAGGACTTTCAAGACGAACACTGAAGCTTTCTTT. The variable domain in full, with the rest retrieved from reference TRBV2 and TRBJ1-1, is EPEVTQTPSHQVTQMGQEVILRCVPISNHLYFYWYRQILGQKVEFLVSFYNNEISEKSEIFDDQFSVERPDGSNFTLKIRSTKLEDSAMYFCASRTFKTNTEAFFGQGTRLTVV.

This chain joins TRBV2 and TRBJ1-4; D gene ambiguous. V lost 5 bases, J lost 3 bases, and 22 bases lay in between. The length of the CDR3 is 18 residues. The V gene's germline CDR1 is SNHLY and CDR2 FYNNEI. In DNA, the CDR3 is TGTGCCAGCAGTCGTACCGGGATCCTAGATACGGCTAATGAAAAACTGTTTTTT. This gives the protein CASSRTGILDTANEKLFF.

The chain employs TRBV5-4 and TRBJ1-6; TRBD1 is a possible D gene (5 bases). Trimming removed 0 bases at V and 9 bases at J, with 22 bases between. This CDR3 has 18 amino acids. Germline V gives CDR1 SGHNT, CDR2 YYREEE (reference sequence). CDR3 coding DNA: TGTGCCAGCAGCTTGGGGGGTGGTGCGGGGCAAACTGCTTCACCCCTCCACTTT. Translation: CASSLGGGAGQTASPLHF.

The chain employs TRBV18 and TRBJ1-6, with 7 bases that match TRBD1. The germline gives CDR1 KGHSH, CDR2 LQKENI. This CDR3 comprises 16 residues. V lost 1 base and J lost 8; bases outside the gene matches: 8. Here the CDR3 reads CASSPQGTVRDSPLHF. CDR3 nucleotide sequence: TGTGCCAGCTCACCACAAGGGACAGTCAGGGATTCACCCCTCCACTTT. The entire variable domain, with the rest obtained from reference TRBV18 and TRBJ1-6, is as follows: NAGVMQNPRHLVRRRGQEARLRCSPMKGHSHVYWYRQLPEEGLKFMVYLQKENIIDESGMPKERFSAEFPKEGPSILRIQQVVRGDSAAYFCASSPQGTVRDSPLHFGNGTRLTVT.

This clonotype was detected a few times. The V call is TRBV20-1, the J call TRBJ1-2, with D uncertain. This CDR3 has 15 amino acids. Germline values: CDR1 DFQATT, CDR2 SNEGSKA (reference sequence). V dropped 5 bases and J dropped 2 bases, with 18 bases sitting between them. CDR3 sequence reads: CSADNGYDTNYGYTF. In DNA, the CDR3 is TGCAGTGCTGACAATGGTTACGACACAAACTATGGCTACACCTTC.

CDR3: CASTRGGNYEQYF. Here the CDR3 DNA reads TGTGCCAGCACGCGGGGCGGGAACTACGAGCAGTACTTC. The rearrangement uses TRBV6-1 and TRBJ2-7; a weak D match, TRBD2 (6 bases). Trimming pared 7 bases from V and 3 bases from J, leaving 13 bases between. The CDR3 has 13 residues. Germline V gene lookup returns CDR1 MNHNS and CDR2 SASEGT.